This T cell receptor (beta chain) stems from a study of early T cells in non-severe SARS-CoV-2 infection. TCRdb re-called the 5' RACE reads with MiXCR, one entry per CDR3 protein. Altogether roughly 56,000 distinct CDR3 sequences are present, 8% to 11% being singletons, with the ten largest covering 5.5% to 7%. V was cut by 1 base and J by 6 bases, with 13 bases left in between. The CDR3 is 15 amino acids. Germline V gene lookup returns CDR1 SGDLS and CDR2 YYNGEE. In its sample, this clonotype was seen many times. The V and J genes are TRBV9 and TRBJ1-4, with D unclear. Sequencing was performed on whole blood. The receptor was isolated from an adult who was a healthcare worker with PCR-confirmed SARS-CoV-2 infection or an uninfected control (not recorded which). The CDR3 protein is CASSVSPRRDEKLFF. CDR3 nucleotide sequence: TGTGCCAGCAGCGTATCTCCCCGACGGGATGAAAAACTGTTTTTT. The variable domain in full, completed from reference TRBV9 and TRBJ1-4, reads DSGVTQTPKHLITATGQRVTLRCSPRSGDLSVYWYQQSLDQGLQFLIQYYNGEERAKGNILERFSAQQFPDLHSELNLSSLELGDSALYFCASSVSPRRDEKLFFGSGTQLSVL.